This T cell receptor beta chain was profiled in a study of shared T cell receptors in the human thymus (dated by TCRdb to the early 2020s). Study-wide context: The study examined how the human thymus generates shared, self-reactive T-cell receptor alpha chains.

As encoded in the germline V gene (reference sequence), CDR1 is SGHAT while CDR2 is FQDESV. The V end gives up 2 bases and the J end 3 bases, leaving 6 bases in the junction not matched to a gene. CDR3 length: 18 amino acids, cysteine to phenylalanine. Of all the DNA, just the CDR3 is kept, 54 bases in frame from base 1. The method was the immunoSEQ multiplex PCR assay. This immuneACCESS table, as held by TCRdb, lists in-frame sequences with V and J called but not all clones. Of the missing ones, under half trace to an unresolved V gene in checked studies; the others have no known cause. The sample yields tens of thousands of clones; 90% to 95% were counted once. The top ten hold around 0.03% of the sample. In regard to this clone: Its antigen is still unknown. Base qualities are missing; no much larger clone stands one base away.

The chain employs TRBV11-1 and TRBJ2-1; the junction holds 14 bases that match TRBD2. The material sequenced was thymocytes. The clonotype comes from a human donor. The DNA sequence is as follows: TGTGCCAGCAGCTTACGGACTAGCGGGGGGCGAAACTACAATGAGCAGTTCTTC. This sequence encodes CASSLRTSGGRNYNEQFF. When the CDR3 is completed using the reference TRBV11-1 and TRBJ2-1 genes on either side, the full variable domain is EAEVAQSPRYKITEKSQAVAFWCDPISGHATLYWYRQILGQGPELLVQFQDESVVDDSQLPKDRFSAERLKGVDSTLKIQPAELGDSAMYLCASSLRTSGGRNYNEQFFGPGTRLTVL.